This T cell receptor (beta chain) was identified in a study of shared clonotypes between healthy human individuals. In regard to this clone: Its antigen is still unknown.

The J segment lost 6 bases and the V segment lost 5 bases, leaving 7 bases of the junction unmatched. The CDR3 extends over 14 amino acids. From germline, CDR1 is LNHDA and CDR2 SQIVND (reference sequence). Study-level findings and limits: Sequencing depth was expected to influence donor clonotype sharing. Relative to their counterparts shared across all four donors, non-shared clonotypes exhibited diminished generation probabilities.

Sequencing used immunoSEQ multiplex PCR; TCRdb keeps in-frame clones, though not all of them. Of 2 million to 2.5 million clones in the sample, roughly 92% were seen once. Sequenced material: naive CD4+ T cells from PBMCs. Noted subset: CD45RA+ positively selected. The chain is built from TRBV19 and TRBJ1-5; 7 nucleotides match TRBD1. This TCR came from a man aged 18 to 35 in good health. Some clones in this sample may be carry-over from other donors' samples. The CDR3 loop reads CASSPTRDSQPQHF. As DNA, the CDR3 is TGTGCCAGTAGTCCAACACGGGACAGTCAGCCCCAGCATTTT.